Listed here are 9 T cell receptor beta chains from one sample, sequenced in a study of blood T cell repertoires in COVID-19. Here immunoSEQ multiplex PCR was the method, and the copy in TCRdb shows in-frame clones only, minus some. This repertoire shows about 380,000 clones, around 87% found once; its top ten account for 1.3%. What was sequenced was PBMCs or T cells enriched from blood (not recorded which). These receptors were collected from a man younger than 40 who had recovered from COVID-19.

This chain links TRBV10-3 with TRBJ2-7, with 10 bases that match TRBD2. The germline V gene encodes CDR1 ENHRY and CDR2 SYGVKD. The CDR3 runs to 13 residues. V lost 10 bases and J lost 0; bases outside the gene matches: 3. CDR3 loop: CASTSGVSYEQYF. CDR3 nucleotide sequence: TGTGCCAGTACTAGCGGGGTCTCCTACGAGCAGTACTTC.

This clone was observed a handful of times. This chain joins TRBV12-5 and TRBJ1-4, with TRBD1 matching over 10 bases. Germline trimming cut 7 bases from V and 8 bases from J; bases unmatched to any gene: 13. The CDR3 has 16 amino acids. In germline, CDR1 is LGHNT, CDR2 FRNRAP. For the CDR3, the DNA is TGTGCTAGTGCTTCCCCGGCCGGGACAGGGGTCGAAAAACTGTTTTTT. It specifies CASASPAGTGVEKLFF.

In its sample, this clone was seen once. This CDR3 reads CASSYNQFQPQHF. The CDR3 DNA reads TGTGCCAGCAGTTACAATCAGTTCCAGCCCCAGCATTTT. The chain links TRBV6-5 to TRBJ1-5; D remains ambiguous. V was pared by 2 bases and J by 7 bases, with 9 bases between. The germline V gene has CDR1 MNHEY and CDR2 SVGAGI. The length of the CDR3 is 13 residues.

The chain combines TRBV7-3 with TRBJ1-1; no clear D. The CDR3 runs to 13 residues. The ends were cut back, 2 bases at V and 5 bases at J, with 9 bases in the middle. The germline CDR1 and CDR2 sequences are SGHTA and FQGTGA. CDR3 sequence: CASSLGERTEAFF. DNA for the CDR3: TGTGCCAGCAGCTTAGGGGAGCGAACTGAAGCTTTCTTT.

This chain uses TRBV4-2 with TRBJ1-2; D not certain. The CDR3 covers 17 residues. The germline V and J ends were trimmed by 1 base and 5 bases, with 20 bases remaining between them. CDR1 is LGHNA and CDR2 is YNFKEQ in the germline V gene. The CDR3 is CASSQAWSGSVGYGYTF. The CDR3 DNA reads TGTGCCAGCAGCCAAGCGTGGTCGGGGTCGGTGGGATATGGCTACACCTTC.

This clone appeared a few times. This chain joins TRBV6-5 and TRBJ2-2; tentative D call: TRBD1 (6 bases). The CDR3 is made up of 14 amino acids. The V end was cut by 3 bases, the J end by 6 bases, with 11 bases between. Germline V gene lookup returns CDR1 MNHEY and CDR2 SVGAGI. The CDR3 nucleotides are TGTGCCAGCAGTTATAGTCAGGGGCCCGGGGAGCTGTTTTTT. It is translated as CASSYSQGPGELFF.

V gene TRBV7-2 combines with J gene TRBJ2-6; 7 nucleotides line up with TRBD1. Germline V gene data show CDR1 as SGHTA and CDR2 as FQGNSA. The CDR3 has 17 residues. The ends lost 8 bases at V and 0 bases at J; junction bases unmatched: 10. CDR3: CASPARDRTSGANVLTF. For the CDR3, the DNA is TGTGCCAGCCCCGCCCGGGACAGAACCTCTGGGGCCAACGTCCTGACTTTC.

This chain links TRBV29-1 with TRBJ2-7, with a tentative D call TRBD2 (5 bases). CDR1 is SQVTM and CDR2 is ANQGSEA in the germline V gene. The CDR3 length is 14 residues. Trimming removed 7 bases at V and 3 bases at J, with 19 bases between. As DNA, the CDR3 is TGCAGCGCCCAAGGAAATCCCGGGATCTACGAGCAGTACTTC. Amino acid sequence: CSAQGNPGIYEQYF.

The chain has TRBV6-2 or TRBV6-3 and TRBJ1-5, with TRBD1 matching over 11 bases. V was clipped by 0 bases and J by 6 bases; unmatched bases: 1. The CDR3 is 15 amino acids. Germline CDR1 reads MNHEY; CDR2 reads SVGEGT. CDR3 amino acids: CASSYSGQGVQPQHF. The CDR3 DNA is TGTGCCAGCAGTTACTCGGGACAGGGGGTTCAGCCCCAGCATTTT.